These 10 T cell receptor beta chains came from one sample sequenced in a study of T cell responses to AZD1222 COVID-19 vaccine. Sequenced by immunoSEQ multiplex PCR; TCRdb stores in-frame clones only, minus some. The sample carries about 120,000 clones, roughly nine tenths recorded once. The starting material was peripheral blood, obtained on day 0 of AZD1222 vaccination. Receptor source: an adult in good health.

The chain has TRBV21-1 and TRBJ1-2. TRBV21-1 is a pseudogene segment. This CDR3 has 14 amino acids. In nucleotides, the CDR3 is TGTGCCAGCAGCAAAGGGCGCAGTGACTATGGCTACACCTTC. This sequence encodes CASSKGRSDYGYTF.

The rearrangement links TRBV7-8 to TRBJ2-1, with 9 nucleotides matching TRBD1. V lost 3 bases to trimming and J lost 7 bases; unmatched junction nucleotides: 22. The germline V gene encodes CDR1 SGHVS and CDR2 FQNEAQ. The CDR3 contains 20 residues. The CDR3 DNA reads TGTGCCAGCAGCTTCGATCAGACACAACTTAGGGGACAGGGTAATAATGAGCAGTTCTTC. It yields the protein CASSFDQTQLRGQGNNEQFF.

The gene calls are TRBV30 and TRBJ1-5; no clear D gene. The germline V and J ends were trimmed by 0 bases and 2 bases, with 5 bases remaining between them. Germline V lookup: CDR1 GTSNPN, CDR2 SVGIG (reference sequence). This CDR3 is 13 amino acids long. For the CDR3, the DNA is TGTGCCTGGAGTGTACATGGCAATCAGCCCCAGCATTTT. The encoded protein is CAWSVHGNQPQHF. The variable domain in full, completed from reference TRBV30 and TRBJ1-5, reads SQTIHQWPATLVQPVGSPLSLECTVEGTSNPNLYWYRQAAGRGLQLLFYSVGIGQISSEVPQNLSASRPQDRQFILSSKKLLLSDSGFYLCAWSVHGNQPQHFGDGTRLSIL.

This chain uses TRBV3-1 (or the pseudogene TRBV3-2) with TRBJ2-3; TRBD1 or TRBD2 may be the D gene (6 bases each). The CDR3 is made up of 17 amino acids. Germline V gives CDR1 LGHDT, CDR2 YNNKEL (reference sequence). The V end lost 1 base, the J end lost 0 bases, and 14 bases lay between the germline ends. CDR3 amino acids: CASSQVWGAPSTDTQYF. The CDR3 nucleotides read TGTGCCAGCAGCCAAGTCTGGGGGGCCCCCAGCACAGATACGCAGTATTTT.

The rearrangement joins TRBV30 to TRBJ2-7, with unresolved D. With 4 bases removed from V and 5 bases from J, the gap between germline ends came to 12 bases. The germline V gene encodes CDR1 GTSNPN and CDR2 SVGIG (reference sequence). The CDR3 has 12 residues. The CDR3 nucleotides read TGTGCCTGGAACCTGGGCGGAGACGAGCAGTACTTC. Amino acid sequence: CAWNLGGDEQYF.

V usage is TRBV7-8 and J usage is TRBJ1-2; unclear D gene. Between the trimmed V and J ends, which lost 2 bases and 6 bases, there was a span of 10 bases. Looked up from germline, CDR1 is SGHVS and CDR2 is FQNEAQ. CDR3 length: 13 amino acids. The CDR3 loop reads CASSLRTGHGYTF. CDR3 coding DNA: TGTGCCAGCAGCTTAAGGACGGGCCATGGCTACACCTTC. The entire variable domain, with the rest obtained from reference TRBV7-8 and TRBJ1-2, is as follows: GAGVSQSPRYKVAKRGQDVALRCDPISGHVSLFWYQQALGQGPEFLTYFQNEAQLDKSGLPSDRFFAERPEGSVSTLKIQRTQQEDSAVYLCASSLRTGHGYTFGSGTRLTVV.

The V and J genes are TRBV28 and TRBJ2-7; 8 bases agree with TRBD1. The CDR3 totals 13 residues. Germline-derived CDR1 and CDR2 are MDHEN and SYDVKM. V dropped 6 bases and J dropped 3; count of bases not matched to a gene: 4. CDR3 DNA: TGTGCCAGCAGCCTCGGGACAGGCTACGAGCAGTACTTC. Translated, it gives CASSLGTGYEQYF. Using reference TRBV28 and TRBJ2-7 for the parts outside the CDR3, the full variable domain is DVKVTQSSRYLVKRTGEKVFLECVQDMDHENMFWYRQDPGLGLRLIYFSYDVKMKEKGDIPEGYSVSREKKERFSLILESASTNQTSMYLCASSLGTGYEQYFGPGTRLTVT.

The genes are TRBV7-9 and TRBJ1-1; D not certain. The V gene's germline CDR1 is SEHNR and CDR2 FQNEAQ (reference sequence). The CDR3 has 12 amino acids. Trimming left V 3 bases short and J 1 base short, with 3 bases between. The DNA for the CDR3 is TGTGCCAGCAGCTTGTCGAACACTGAAGCTTTCTTT. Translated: CASSLSNTEAFF.

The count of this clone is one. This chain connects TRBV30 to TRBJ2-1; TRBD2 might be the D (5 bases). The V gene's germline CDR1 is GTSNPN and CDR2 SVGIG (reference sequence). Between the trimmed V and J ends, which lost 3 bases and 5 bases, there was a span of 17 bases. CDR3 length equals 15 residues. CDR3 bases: TGTGCCTGGAGAGGAGACTACCGGTCGAACAATGAGCAGTTCTTC. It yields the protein CAWRGDYRSNNEQFF.

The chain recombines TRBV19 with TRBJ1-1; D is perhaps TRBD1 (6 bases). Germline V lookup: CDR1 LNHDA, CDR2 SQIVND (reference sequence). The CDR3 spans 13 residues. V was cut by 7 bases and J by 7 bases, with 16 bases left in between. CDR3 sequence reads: CASKMPGAVEAFF. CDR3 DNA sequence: TGTGCCAGTAAGATGCCAGGGGCGGTTGAAGCTTTCTTT.